Listed below are T cell receptor beta chains from one sample, sequenced in a study of blood T cells in healthy people across ages. MiXCR, applied by TCRdb to the 5' RACE reads, yields one record per CDR3 protein. The sample yields about 1.4 million distinct CDR3 sequences, approximately 59% seen once. The sample taken for sequencing was blood. The receptors were sampled from a man between 18 and 29 years old in good health. Each CDR3 is given with its conserved first and last residue. The D gene is left open where the match is weak. Clone size is shown for a subset of rows, as once, few, many or a class of expanded clone.

V: TRBV29-1
D: TRBD1
size: NA
J: TRBJ2-5
CDR3: CSGTIEGGETQYF
DNA: TGCAGCGGGACAATTGAAGGGGGCGAGACCCAGTACTTC

V: TRBV2
D: TRBD1
size: NA
J: TRBJ1-2
CDR3: CASTLRDRGGYTF
DNA: TGTGCCAGCACGCTCAGGGACAGGGGAGGCTACACCTTC

V: TRBV6-6
D: NA
size: NA
J: TRBJ2-1
CDR3: CASRSNLADEQFF
DNA: TGTGCCAGCAGGAGCAATCTAGCCGATGAGCAGTTCTTC

V: TRBV16
D: NA
size: NA
J: TRBJ1-2
CDR3: CASSLLQVGESGYTF
DNA: TGTGCCAGCAGCCTTCTCCAGGTCGGAGAGTCTGGCTACACCTTC

V: TRBV27
D: TRBD2
size: NA
J: TRBJ2-7
CDR3: CASSLAGVPPSEQYF
DNA: TGTGCCAGCAGTTTAGCGGGAGTTCCCCCATCCGAGCAGTACTTC

V: TRBV12-3/TRBV12-4
D: NA
size: once
J: TRBJ2-5
CDR3: CASSSRQPEVGTQYF
DNA: TGTGCCAGCAGTTCCAGACAGCCGGAGGTGGGGACCCAGTACTTC

V: TRBV20-1
D: TRBD1
size: NA
J: TRBJ2-2
CDR3: CSATGTANTGELFF
DNA: TGCAGTGCCACCGGGACAGCGAACACCGGGGAGCTGTTTTTT

V: TRBV7-2
D: NA
size: NA
J: TRBJ2-7
CDR3: CASSTTSFSSYEQYF
DNA: TGTGCCAGCAGCACAACATCTTTCTCGTCCTACGAGCAGTACTTC

V: TRBV15
D: NA
size: once
J: TRBJ1-6
CDR3: CATSRHLGGNSPLHF
DNA: TGTGCCACCAGCAGACATCTCGGAGGAAATTCACCCCTCCACTTT

V: TRBV3-1
D: NA
size: NA
J: TRBJ2-7
CDR3: CTSSQGTLFYEQYF
DNA: TGTACCAGCAGCCAAGGGACTTTGTTCTACGAGCAGTACTTC

V: TRBV7-9
D: NA
size: NA
J: TRBJ1-5
CDR3: CASSLAAGPGVGSNQPQHF
DNA: TGTGCCAGCAGCTTAGCCGCGGGACCAGGGGTCGGTAGCAATCAGCCCCAGCATTTT

V: TRBV4-1
D: TRBD1
size: NA
J: TRBJ2-7
CDR3: CASSQDRPGIYEQYF
DNA: TGCGCCAGCAGCCAGGACAGGCCCGGAATCTACGAGCAGTACTTC

V: TRBV5-1
D: NA
size: few
J: TRBJ2-1
CDR3: CASSLEIGGNEQFF
DNA: TGCGCCAGCAGCTTGGAAATAGGGGGAAATGAGCAGTTCTTC

V: TRBV13
D: TRBD2
size: NA
J: TRBJ2-3
CDR3: CASRSLAGRSTDTQYF
DNA: TGTGCCAGCAGGTCATTAGCGGGACGTAGCACAGATACGCAGTATTTT

V: TRBV4-2
D: NA
size: NA
J: TRBJ1-6
CDR3: CASSMGGSPLHF
DNA: TGTGCCAGCAGCATGGGGGGTTCACCCCTCCACTTT

V: TRBV10-2
D: TRBD2
size: many
J: TRBJ2-2
CDR3: CASRSQPGLAGELFF
DNA: TGCGCCAGCAGATCGCAACCGGGACTAGCGGGGGAGCTGTTTTTT

V: TRBV4-1
D: NA
size: NA
J: TRBJ2-5
CDR3: CASSLQPGEETQYF
DNA: TGCGCCAGCAGCCTACAACCGGGGGAAGAGACCCAGTACTTC

V: TRBV29-1
D: TRBD2
size: NA
J: TRBJ2-1
CDR3: CSAALAGSYNEQFF
DNA: TGCAGCGCTGCTCTAGCGGGGTCCTACAATGAGCAGTTCTTC

V: TRBV20-1
D: NA
size: NA
J: TRBJ2-3
CDR3: CSARDPDRDTQYF
DNA: TGCAGTGCTAGAGATCCGGATAGGGATACGCAGTATTTT

V: TRBV27
D: NA
size: NA
J: TRBJ1-4
CDR3: CASSTVTGINEKLFF
DNA: TGTGCCAGCAGTACCGTGACAGGAATTAATGAAAAACTGTTTTTT

V: TRBV29-1
D: NA
size: few
J: TRBJ2-3
CDR3: CSVEGGFLLDTDTQYF
DNA: TGCAGCGTTGAAGGGGGGTTCCTTCTGGACACAGATACGCAGTATTTT

V: TRBV29-1
D: TRBD1
size: many
J: TRBJ2-3
CDR3: CSVPPGQGTDTQYF
DNA: TGCAGCGTACCTCCGGGACAGGGCACAGATACGCAGTATTTT

V: TRBV15
D: NA
size: few
J: TRBJ1-2
CDR3: CATSSRNFNYGYTF
DNA: TGTGCCACCAGCAGTCGGAATTTCAACTATGGCTACACCTTC

V: TRBV28
D: NA
size: NA
J: TRBJ2-7
CDR3: CASSLSPGHRWIYEQYF
DNA: TGTGCCAGCAGTTTATCTCCGGGACACCGATGGATCTACGAGCAGTACTTC

V: TRBV12-3/TRBV12-4
D: NA
size: few
J: TRBJ2-3
CDR3: CASSFGQITDTQYF
DNA: TGTGCCAGCAGTTTCGGACAGATCACAGATACGCAGTATTTT

V: TRBV28
D: TRBD2
size: NA
J: TRBJ2-7
CDR3: CAGSLPGLAYEQYF
DNA: TGTGCCGGCAGCCTTCCGGGACTAGCGTACGAGCAGTACTTC

V: TRBV14
D: NA
size: NA
J: TRBJ1-2
CDR3: CASSQDADRGDGYTF
DNA: TGTGCCAGCAGCCAAGACGCTGACAGAGGGGACGGCTACACCTTC

V: TRBV12-3/TRBV12-4
D: TRBD1
size: once
J: TRBJ2-1
CDR3: CASNLIQGAYNEQFF
DNA: TGTGCCAGCAACCTTATACAGGGGGCATACAATGAGCAGTTCTTC

V: TRBV7-9
D: TRBD2
size: NA
J: TRBJ2-1
CDR3: CTSSHTSSGYSSGEQFF
DNA: TGTACCAGCAGCCATACGTCTAGCGGATACTCCTCGGGGGAGCAGTTCTTC

V: TRBV20-1
D: TRBD2
size: few
J: TRBJ2-7
CDR3: CSAAPGLSYEQYF
DNA: TGCAGTGCTGCTCCGGGACTATCCTACGAGCAGTACTTC

V: TRBV27
D: NA
size: NA
J: TRBJ1-1
CDR3: CASSLSGGTEAFF
DNA: TGTGCCAGCAGTTTATCCGGGGGCACTGAAGCTTTCTTT

V: TRBV7-9
D: NA
size: NA
J: TRBJ2-7
CDR3: CASSSGIGQYF
DNA: TGTGCCAGCAGCTCAGGGATCGGGCAGTACTTC

V: TRBV6-2/TRBV6-3
D: NA
size: NA
J: TRBJ1-6
CDR3: CASSDFSPLHF
DNA: TGTGCCAGCAGTGACTTTTCACCCCTCCACTTT

V: TRBV6-6
D: TRBD1
size: few
J: TRBJ1-5
CDR3: CASRDRVGQPQHF
DNA: TGTGCCAGCAGAGACAGGGTAGGTCAGCCCCAGCATTTT

V: TRBV2
D: NA
size: NA
J: TRBJ2-1
CDR3: CASASLGVNEQFF
DNA: TGTGCCAGCGCATCTCTAGGGGTCAATGAGCAGTTCTTC

V: TRBV20-1
D: NA
size: once
J: TRBJ2-7
CDR3: CSALGDNHYEQYF
DNA: TGCAGTGCCCTGGGGGACAACCACTACGAGCAGTACTTC

V: TRBV25-1
D: NA
size: NA
J: TRBJ2-3
CDR3: CASDPSGGLAETQYF
DNA: TGTGCCAGCGACCCATCAGGTGGTCTCGCAGAGACGCAGTATTTT

V: TRBV4-1
D: TRBD2
size: NA
J: TRBJ2-7
CDR3: CASSFSIRTSQEQYF
DNA: TGCGCCAGCAGCTTTAGTATCAGGACTAGCCAGGAGCAGTACTTC

V: TRBV19
D: NA
size: NA
J: TRBJ2-4
CDR3: CASSGANGDIQYF
DNA: TGTGCCAGTAGTGGGGCGAACGGCGACATTCAGTACTTC

V: TRBV7-2
D: TRBD2
size: few
J: TRBJ2-1
CDR3: CASSLGLAPRNNEQFF
DNA: TGTGCCAGCAGCTTAGGACTAGCCCCGAGAAACAATGAGCAGTTCTTC